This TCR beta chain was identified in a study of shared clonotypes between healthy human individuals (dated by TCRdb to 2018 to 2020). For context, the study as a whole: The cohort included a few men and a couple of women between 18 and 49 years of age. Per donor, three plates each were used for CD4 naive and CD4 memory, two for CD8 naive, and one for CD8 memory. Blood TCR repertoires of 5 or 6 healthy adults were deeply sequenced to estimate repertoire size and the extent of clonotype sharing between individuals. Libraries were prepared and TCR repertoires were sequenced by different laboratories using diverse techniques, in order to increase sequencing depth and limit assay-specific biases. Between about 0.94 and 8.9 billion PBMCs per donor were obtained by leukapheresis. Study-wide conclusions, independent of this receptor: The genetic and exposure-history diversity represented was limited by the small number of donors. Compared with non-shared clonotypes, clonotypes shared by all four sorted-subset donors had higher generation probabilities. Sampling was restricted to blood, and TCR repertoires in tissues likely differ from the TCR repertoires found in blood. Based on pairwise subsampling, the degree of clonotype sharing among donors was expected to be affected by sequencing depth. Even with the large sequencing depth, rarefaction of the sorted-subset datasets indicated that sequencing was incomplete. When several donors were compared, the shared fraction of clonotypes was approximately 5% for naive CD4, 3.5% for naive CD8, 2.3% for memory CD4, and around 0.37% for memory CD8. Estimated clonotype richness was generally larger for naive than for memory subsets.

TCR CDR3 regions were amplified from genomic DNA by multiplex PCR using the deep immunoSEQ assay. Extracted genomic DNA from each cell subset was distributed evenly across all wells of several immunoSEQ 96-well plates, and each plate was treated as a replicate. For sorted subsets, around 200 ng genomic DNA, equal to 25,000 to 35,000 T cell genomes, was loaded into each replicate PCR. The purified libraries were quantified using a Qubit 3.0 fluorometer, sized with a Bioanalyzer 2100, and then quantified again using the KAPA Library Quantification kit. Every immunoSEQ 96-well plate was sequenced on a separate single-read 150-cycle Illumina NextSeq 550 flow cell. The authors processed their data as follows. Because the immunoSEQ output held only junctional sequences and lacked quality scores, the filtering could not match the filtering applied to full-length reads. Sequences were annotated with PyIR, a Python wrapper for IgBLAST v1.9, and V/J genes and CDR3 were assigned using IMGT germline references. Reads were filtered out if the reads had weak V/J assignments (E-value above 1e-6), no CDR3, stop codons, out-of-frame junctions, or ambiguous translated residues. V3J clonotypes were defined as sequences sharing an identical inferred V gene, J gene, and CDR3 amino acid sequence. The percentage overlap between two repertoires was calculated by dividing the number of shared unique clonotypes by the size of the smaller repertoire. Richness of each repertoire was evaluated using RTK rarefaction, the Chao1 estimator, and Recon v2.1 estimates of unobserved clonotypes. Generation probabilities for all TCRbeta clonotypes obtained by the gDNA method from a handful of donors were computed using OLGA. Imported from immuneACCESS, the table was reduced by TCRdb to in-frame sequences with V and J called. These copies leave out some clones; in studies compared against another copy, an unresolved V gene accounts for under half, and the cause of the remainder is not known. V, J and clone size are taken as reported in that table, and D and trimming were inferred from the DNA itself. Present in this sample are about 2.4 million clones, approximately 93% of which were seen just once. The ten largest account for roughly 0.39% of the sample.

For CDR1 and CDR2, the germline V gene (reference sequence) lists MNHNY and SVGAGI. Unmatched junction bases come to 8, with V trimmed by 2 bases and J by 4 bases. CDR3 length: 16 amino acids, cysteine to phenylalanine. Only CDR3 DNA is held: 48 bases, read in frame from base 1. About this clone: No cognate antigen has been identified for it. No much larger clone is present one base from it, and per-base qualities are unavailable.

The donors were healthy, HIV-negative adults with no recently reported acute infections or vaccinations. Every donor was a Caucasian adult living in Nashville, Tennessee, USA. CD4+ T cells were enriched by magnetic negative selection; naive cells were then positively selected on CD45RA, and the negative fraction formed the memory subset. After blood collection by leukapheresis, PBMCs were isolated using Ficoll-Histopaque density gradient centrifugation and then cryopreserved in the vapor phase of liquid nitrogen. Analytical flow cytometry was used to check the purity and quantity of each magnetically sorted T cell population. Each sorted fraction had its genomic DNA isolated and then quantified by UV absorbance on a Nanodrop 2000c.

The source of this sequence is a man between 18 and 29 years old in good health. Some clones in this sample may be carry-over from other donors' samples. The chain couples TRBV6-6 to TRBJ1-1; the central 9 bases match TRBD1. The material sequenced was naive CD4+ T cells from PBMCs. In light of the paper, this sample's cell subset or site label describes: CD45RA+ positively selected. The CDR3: CASSYLTGGIGTEAFF. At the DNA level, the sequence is TGTGCCAGCAGTTACCTGACAGGGGGTATTGGCACTGAAGCTTTCTTT.